Listed here is a single T cell receptor (beta chain). 60 Vbeta and 13 Jbeta primers were used in PCR. Clones were sequenced by immunoSEQ multiplex PCR, and TCRdb holds only the in-frame ones, with some missing. The repertoire consists of about 110,000 clones, with roughly 82% occurring once and the leading ten covering 2.5% to 3%. The data derive from a study of cytomegalovirus exposure and HLA in healthy donors. The CDR3 length is 15 residues. J gave up 3 bases and V 3 bases, and 8 bases lay outside the gene matches. Per the germline V gene, CDR1 is SEHNR and CDR2 is FQNEAQ (reference sequence). This TCR was recovered from a male donor in good health and CMV-seropositive. The sample taken for sequencing was PBMCs. The chain joins TRBV7-9 to TRBJ2-7, with 7 positions matching TRBD2. The DNA for the CDR3 is TGTGCCAGCAGCTTGGGAGGGGTTGTTATCTACGAGCAGTACTTC. Protein: CASSLGGVVIYEQYF.